This is a list of T cell receptor beta chains from one sample in a study of long-term antiretroviral therapy in people with HIV. Clones were sequenced by immunoSEQ multiplex PCR, and TCRdb holds only the in-frame ones, with some missing. The sample holds 12,000 or so clones, about 81% seen once. The sequencing here drew on unsorted PBMCs, taken 8.2 years after starting antiretroviral therapy. Source of these receptors: a man aged 45 to 65 with HIV. CDR3s include the opening cysteine and the closing phenylalanine or tryptophan. The D gene is left open where the match is weak. Clone size appears in some rows only: once, few, many, or a class for an expanded clone.

TRBJ2-7	17	TRBV4-1	NA	TRBD1	CASSQERGSTGSHEQYF	TGCGCCAGCAGCCAAGAGAGGGGCTCGACAGGGTCCCACGAGCAGTACTTC
TRBJ1-1	16	TRBV5-8	NA	NA	CASSLRGGGWNTEAFF	TGTGCCAGCAGCTTGCGGGGGGGCGGTTGGAACACTGAAGCTTTCTTT
TRBJ2-3	15	TRBV9	NA	TRBD1	CASSAQGSVTDTQYF	TGTGCCAGCAGCGCACAGGGGAGTGTCACAGATACGCAGTATTTT
TRBJ2-3	13	TRBV6-5	NA	NA	CASSKTGTDTQYF	TGTGCCAGCAGTAAGACAGGTACAGATACGCAGTATTTT
TRBJ2-5	15	TRBV7-9	NA	TRBD2	CASSQGTSGQETQYF	TGTGCCAGCAGCCAAGGGACTAGCGGCCAAGAGACCCAGTACTTC
TRBJ1-1	12	TRBV5-4	NA	NA	CASSQDRFEAFF	TGTGCCAGCAGCCAAGACAGGTTTGAAGCTTTCTTT
TRBJ2-5	16	TRBV2	few	TRBD2	CASSEMTSGGRETQYF	TGTGCCAGCAGTGAAATGACTAGCGGGGGGCGAGAGACCCAGTACTTC
TRBJ1-1	15	TRBV9	NA	TRBD1	CASSVRDRPNTEAFF	TGTGCCAGCAGCGTACGGGACAGACCGAACACTGAAGCTTTCTTT
TRBJ2-4	14	TRBV5-1	NA	NA	CASSADMEDNIQYF	TGCGCCAGCAGCGCTGACATGGAGGATAACATTCAGTACTTC
TRBJ1-2	13	TRBV30	NA	NA	CAWSSGSNYGYTF	TGTGCCTGGAGTAGCGGTTCTAACTATGGCTACACCTTC
TRBJ1-5	19	TRBV15	NA	TRBD1	CATSRGVVTGTVRNQPQHF	TGTGCCACCAGCAGAGGGGTAGTGACAGGGACCGTTCGGAATCAGCCCCAGCATTTT
TRBJ2-7	14	TRBV5-5	NA	NA	CASSLEQTPYEQYF	TGTGCCAGCAGCTTGGAACAGACCCCCTACGAGCAGTACTTC
TRBJ2-3	17	TRBV27	NA	TRBD1	CASSLLGTGGAADTQYF	TGTGCCAGCAGTTTATTAGGGACAGGGGGCGCAGCAGATACGCAGTATTTT
TRBJ2-7	11	TRBV20-1	NA	NA	CSARSGYEQYF	TGCAGTGCTAGATCCGGATACGAGCAGTACTTC
TRBJ2-7	14	TRBV5-4	once	NA	CASSYSLDDYEQYF	TGTGCCAGCAGCTACTCACTGGACGACTACGAGCAGTACTTC
TRBJ2-3	17	TRBV12-5	NA	TRBD2	CASGLTILAGRTDTQYF	TGTGCTAGTGGCCTCACCATCCTAGCGGGGCGCACAGATACGCAGTATTTT
TRBJ1-5	14	TRBV6-5	NA	NA	CASTRNGINQPQHF	TGTGCCAGCACTCGCAACGGGATCAATCAGCCCCAGCATTTT
TRBJ1-2	14	TRBV7-2	NA	NA	CASSLGGAVYGYTF	TGTGCCAGCAGCTTAGGGGGGGCTGTCTATGGCTACACCTTC
TRBJ2-5	10	TRBV25-1	NA	NA	CASMEETRYF	TGTGCCAGCATGGAAGAGACCCGGTACTTC
TRBJ1-1	14	TRBV11-2	NA	TRBD1	CASSQGAMNTEAFF	TGTGCCAGCAGCCAGGGGGCGATGAACACTGAAGCTTTCTTT
TRBJ1-1	14	TRBV30	NA	NA	CAWSMGVLNTEAFF	TGTGCCTGGAGTATGGGAGTCTTGAACACTGAAGCTTTCTTT
TRBJ1-2	14	TRBV27	NA	NA	CASSSDRWGDGYTF	TGTGCCAGCAGTTCCGACAGGTGGGGAGATGGCTACACCTTC
TRBJ2-6	13	TRBV5-6	few	NA	CASGWSGANVLTF	TGTGCCAGCGGGTGGTCTGGGGCCAACGTCCTGACTTTC
TRBJ2-7	14	TRBV10-3	NA	NA	CAISEPDSSYEQYF	TGTGCCATCAGTGAGCCGGACAGCTCCTACGAGCAGTACTTC
TRBJ2-3	18	TRBV4-1	NA	TRBD2	CASSRGLAGATSRDTQYF	TGCGCCAGCAGCAGAGGACTAGCGGGGGCCACTTCCCGAGATACGCAGTATTTT
TRBJ1-1	14	TRBV7-8	NA	NA	CASSLLTGNTEAFF	TGTGCCAGCAGCTTACTGACCGGTAACACTGAAGCTTTCTTT
TRBJ2-5	14	TRBV6-1	NA	TRBD2	CASSLAGGRETQYF	TGTGCCAGCAGTCTAGCGGGGGGGCGGGAGACCCAGTACTTC
TRBJ1-5	13	TRBV27	NA	NA	CASSFGSGQPQHF	NA
TRBJ2-7	11	TRBV29-1	NA	NA	CSVFDSYEQYF	TGCAGCGTCTTCGACAGCTACGAGCAGTACTTC
TRBJ2-6	15	TRBV7-9	NA	TRBD1	CASSGTGTGANVLTF	TGTGCCAGCAGCGGGACAGGTACCGGGGCCAACGTCCTGACTTTC
TRBJ2-1	17	TRBV7-2	NA	NA	CASSLAMGGWAYNEQFF	TGTGCCAGCAGCTTAGCTATGGGGGGATGGGCCTACAATGAGCAGTTCTTC
TRBJ1-5	14	TRBV4-1	once	NA	CASSQDLESQPQHF	TGCGCCAGCAGCCAAGATTTGGAGAGTCAGCCCCAGCATTTT
TRBJ2-2	14	TRBV10-1	once	TRBD1	CASSLDRGAGELFF	TGCGCCAGCAGTCTGGACAGGGGGGCCGGGGAGCTGTTTTTT
TRBJ2-5	15	TRBV27	NA	NA	CASSSSWGAQETQYF	TGTGCCAGCAGTTCCTCGTGGGGGGCCCAAGAGACCCAGTACTTC
TRBJ2-3	17	TRBV7-9	NA	NA	CASSLEWAGESTDTQYF	TGTGCCAGCAGCTTAGAATGGGCAGGGGAAAGCACAGATACGCAGTATTTT
TRBJ2-6	18	TRBV7-2	once	NA	CASSLFMRRQSRANVLTF	TGTGCCAGCAGCTTGTTTATGAGACGACAAAGTCGGGCCAACGTCCTGACTTTC
TRBJ1-1	15	TRBV19	NA	TRBD1	CATLARDRPNTEAFF	TGTGCCACCTTGGCACGGGACAGGCCCAACACTGAAGCTTTCTTT
TRBJ1-1	16	TRBV4-1	few	TRBD1	CASSQDRSQGATEAFF	TGCGCCAGCAGCCAAGATCGTAGCCAGGGGGCAACCGAAGCTTTCTTT
TRBJ1-1	13	TRBV6-6	NA	NA	CASENRMNTEAFF	TGTGCCAGCGAGAACAGGATGAACACTGAAGCTTTCTTT
TRBJ2-7	12	TRBV25-1	NA	NA	CASSEYSNEQYF	TGTGCCAGCAGTGAATATTCCAACGAGCAGTACTTC
TRBJ2-1	15	TRBV27	NA	NA	CASSWGGSSYNEQFF	TGTGCCAGCAGTTGGGGAGGTTCCTCCTACAATGAGCAGTTCTTC
TRBJ2-3	14	TRBV5-6	NA	TRBD1	CASRVGTGADTQYF	TGTGCCAGCAGGGTCGGGACAGGGGCAGATACGCAGTATTTT
TRBJ2-7	14	TRBV6-1	NA	NA	CASSAGPLAYEQYF	TGTGCCAGCAGTGCGGGACCGTTAGCCTACGAGCAGTACTTC
TRBJ2-3	16	TRBV7-8	NA	TRBD1	CASSLAGTGGTDTQYF	TGTGCCAGCAGCTTAGCCGGGACAGGTGGTACAGATACGCAGTATTTT
TRBJ1-2	14	TRBV13	NA	NA	CASSLEISGDGYTF	TGTGCCAGCAGCTTAGAAATTTCAGGGGATGGCTACACCTTC
TRBJ2-7	16	TRBV5-1	few	TRBD1	CASSHLDRGDSYEQYF	TGCGCCAGCAGCCACTTAGACAGGGGAGATTCCTACGAGCAGTACTTC
TRBJ1-2	14	TRBV6-5	NA	NA	CASSKEGAAYGYTF	TGTGCCAGCAGTAAGGAAGGGGCGGCCTATGGCTACACCTTC
TRBJ1-1	15	TRBV4-1	medium-sized	NA	CASSHPGSWNTEAFF	TGCGCCAGCAGCCACCCTGGGAGTTGGAACACTGAAGCTTTCTTT
TRBJ1-1	15	TRBV7-8	NA	TRBD1	CASSARTGGNTEAFF	TGTGCCAGCAGCGCGAGGACAGGAGGGAACACTGAAGCTTTCTTT
TRBJ2-1	16	TRBV5-5	few	TRBD2	CASSFWASGGTREQFF	TGTGCCAGCAGCTTCTGGGCTAGCGGGGGCACAAGGGAGCAGTTCTTC
TRBJ2-7	13	TRBV14	once	NA	CASSQENTYEQYF	TGTGCCAGCAGCCAAGAAAACACCTACGAGCAGTACTTC
TRBJ2-3	15	TRBV9	NA	TRBD2	CASSVDGAGGDTQYF	TGTGCCAGCAGCGTAGATGGAGCGGGGGGGGATACGCAGTATTTT
TRBJ1-5	16	TRBV6-1	NA	NA	CASSAGGLYSNQPQHF	TGTGCCAGCAGTGCGGGGGGTCTATATAGCAATCAGCCCCAGCATTTT
TRBJ1-1	13	TRBV5-1	NA	NA	CASRAIENTEAFF	TGCGCCAGCCGCGCCATAGAGAACACTGAAGCTTTCTTT
TRBJ2-7	13	TRBV27	NA	NA	CASRGVGVHEQYF	TGTGCCAGCAGGGGGGTGGGGGTCCACGAGCAGTACTTC
TRBJ2-7	13	TRBV7-9	NA	NA	CASSLALSYEQYF	TGTGCCAGCAGCTTAGCTCTATCCTACGAGCAGTACTTC
TRBJ2-7	14	TRBV11-2	NA	NA	CASSLADGTYEQYF	TGTGCCAGCAGCTTAGCCGACGGGACCTACGAGCAGTACTTC
TRBJ1-6	16	TRBV11-2	NA	NA	CASRWGPVGHNSPLHF	TGTGCCAGCAGGTGGGGACCCGTCGGTCATAATTCACCCCTCCACTTT
TRBJ2-2	14	TRBV19	NA	NA	CASSWGVDTGELFF	TGTGCCAGTAGTTGGGGGGTCGACACCGGGGAGCTGTTTTTT